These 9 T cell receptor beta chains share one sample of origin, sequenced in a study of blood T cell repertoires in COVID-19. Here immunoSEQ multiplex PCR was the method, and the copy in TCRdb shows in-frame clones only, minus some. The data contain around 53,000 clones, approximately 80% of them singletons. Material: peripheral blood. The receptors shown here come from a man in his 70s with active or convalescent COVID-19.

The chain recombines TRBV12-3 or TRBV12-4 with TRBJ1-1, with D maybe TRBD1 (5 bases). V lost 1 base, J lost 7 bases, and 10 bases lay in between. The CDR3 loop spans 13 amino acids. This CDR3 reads CASSLGTFSEAFF. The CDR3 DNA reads TGTGCCAGCAGTTTAGGGACATTTAGTGAAGCTTTCTTT.

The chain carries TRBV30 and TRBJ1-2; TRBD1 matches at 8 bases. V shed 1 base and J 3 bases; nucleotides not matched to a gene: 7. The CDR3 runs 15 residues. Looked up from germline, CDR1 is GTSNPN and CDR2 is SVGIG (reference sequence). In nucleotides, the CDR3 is TGTGCCTGGAGTGAGTTGGGACAGGCCCACTATGGCTACACCTTC. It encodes CAWSELGQAHYGYTF.

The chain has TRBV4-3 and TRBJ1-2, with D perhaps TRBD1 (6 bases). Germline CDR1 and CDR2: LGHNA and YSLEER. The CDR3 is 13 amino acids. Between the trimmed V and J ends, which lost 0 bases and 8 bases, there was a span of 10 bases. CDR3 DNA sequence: TGCGCCAGCAGCCAAGAAGGGGGTTGGGGCTACACCTTC. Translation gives CASSQEGGWGYTF.

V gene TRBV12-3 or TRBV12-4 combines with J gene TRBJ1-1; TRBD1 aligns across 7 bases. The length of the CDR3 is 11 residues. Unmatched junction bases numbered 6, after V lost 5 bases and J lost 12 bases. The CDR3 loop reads CASSVGTESFF. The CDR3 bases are TGTGCCAGCAGTGTCGGGACAGAGTCTTTCTTT.

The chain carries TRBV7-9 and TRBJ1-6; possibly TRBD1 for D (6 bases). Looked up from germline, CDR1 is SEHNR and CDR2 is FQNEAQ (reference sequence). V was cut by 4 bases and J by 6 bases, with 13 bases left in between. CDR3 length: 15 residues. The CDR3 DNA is TGTGCCAGCAGCTCACAGGGTCAACTTAATTCACCCCTCCACTTT. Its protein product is CASSSQGQLNSPLHF.

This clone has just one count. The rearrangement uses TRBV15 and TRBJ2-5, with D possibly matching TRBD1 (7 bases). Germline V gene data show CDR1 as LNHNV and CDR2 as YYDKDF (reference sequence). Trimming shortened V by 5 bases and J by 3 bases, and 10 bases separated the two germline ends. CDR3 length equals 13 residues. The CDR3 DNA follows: TGTGCCACCAGCGTCAGGGGGGAAGAGACCCAGTACTTC. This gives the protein CATSVRGEETQYF. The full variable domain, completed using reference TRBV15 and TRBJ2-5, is DAMVIQNPRYQVTQFGKPVTLSCSQTLNHNVMYWYQQKSSQAPKLLFHYYDKDFNNEADTPDNFQSRRPNTSFCFLDIRSPGLGDTAMYLCATSVRGEETQYFGPGTRLLVL.

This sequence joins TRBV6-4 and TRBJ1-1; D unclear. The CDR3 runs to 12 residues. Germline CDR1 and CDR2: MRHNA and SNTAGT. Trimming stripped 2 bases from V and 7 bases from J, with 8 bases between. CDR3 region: CASSDEGGEAFF. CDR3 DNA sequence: TGTGCCAGCAGTGACGAAGGAGGTGAAGCTTTCTTT.

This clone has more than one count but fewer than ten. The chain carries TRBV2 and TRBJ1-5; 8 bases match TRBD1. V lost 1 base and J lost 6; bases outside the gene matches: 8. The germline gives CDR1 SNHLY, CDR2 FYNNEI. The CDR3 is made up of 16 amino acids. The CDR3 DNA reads TGTGCCAGCAGTGAAGTCGGACAGGGACAGGTTCAGCCCCAGCATTTT. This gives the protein CASSEVGQGQVQPQHF.

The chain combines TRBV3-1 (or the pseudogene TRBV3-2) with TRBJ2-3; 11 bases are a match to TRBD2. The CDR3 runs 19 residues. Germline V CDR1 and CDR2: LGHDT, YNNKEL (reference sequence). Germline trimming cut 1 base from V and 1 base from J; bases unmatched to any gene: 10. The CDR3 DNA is TGTGCCAGCAGCCAAGGCGCGCTAGCGGGGGGCCGTGGCACAGATACGCAGTATTTT. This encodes CASSQGALAGGRGTDTQYF.